One sample yielded the 21 T cell receptor beta chains listed below, sequenced in a study of T cells expressing NK-cell markers. TCRdb re-called the 5' RACE reads and shows each CDR3 protein once, DNA omitted. The sample table includes 500,000 to 600,000 distinct CDR3 sequences. What was sequenced was blood T cells: a sorted CD56 or NKG2C T cell subset, CD4+ or CD8+ T cells, or bulk PBMC T cells (not recorded which). The receptor source for this set is a man aged 18 to 30 in good health.

The chain links TRBV20-1 to TRBJ2-7; TCRdb lists TRBD2, though no DNA is available to test this call. Germline lookup yields CDR1 DFQATT and CDR2 SNEGSKA (reference sequence). The CDR3 extends over 12 amino acids. This chain's CDR3 is CSAPTSIYEQYF.

The chain links TRBV7-2 to TRBJ2-1; TCRdb outputs TRBD2, but without DNA this stays unchecked. Germline CDR1 and CDR2: SGHTA and FQGNSA. This CDR3 contains 17 residues. CDR3 residues: CASSRQLAGVRYNEQFF.

The J gene is TRBJ1-4, the V gene TRBV5-5; with no DNA, the TCRdb D assignment of TRBD1 cannot be verified. The CDR3 runs to 15 residues. The V gene's germline CDR1 is SGHKS and CDR2 YYEKEE (reference sequence). Here the CDR3 reads CASSRGARPDEKLFF.

The CDR3 loop is CASSQVWGGRFF. The chain has TRBV4-1 and TRBJ2-1; TCRdb proposes TRBD1, but this gene call is untestable without DNA. CDR3 length: 12 residues. Looked up from germline, CDR1 is MGHRA and CDR2 is YSYEKL.

V is TRBV27 and J is TRBJ2-3; TCRdb designates TRBD2, a call that cannot be tested without DNA. The germline V gene encodes CDR1 MNHEY and CDR2 SMNVEV (reference sequence). The CDR3 totals 17 residues. CDR3 region: CASSVILAAMSTDTQYF.

The gene calls are TRBV12-3 or TRBV12-4 and TRBJ1-3; TCRdb picks TRBD1, but there is no DNA to check that call. The CDR3 extends over 15 amino acids. The CDR3 sequence is CASSPPQIPGNTIYF.

The rearrangement links TRBV7-9 to TRBJ1-2. This CDR3 region has 16 residues. The germline V gene has CDR1 SEHNR and CDR2 FQNEAQ (reference sequence). The CDR3: CASSSHLGVRDYGYTF.

The chain couples TRBV18 to TRBJ2-7; the D gene TCRdb calls, TRBD1, cannot be checked with no DNA. The CDR3 is made up of 15 amino acids. CDR1 and CDR2 from the germline V gene are KGHSH and LQKENI. The CDR3 sequence: CASSPPKGLQYEQYF.

The chain employs TRBV2 and TRBJ2-7; checking the TCRdb D call of TRBD1 is not possible without DNA. The CDR3 consists of 15 residues. Germline V gene sequence: CDR1 SNHLY, CDR2 FYNNEI. The CDR3: CASSGLGTGNYEQYF.

The rearrangement uses TRBV6-2 or TRBV6-3 and TRBJ2-1. In germline, CDR1 is MNHEY, CDR2 SVGEGT. CDR3 size: 15 residues. The CDR3 region is CASSIPLTSYNEQFF.

The chain employs TRBV29-1 and TRBJ2-7. The CDR3 sequence is 13 residues long. Germline CDR1 reads SQVTM; CDR2 reads ANQGSEA. The CDR3 reads CSVGHGRGYEQYF.

The CDR3 region is CASSEYHGQTQYF. The rearrangement uses TRBV25-1 and TRBJ2-5. Germline values: CDR1 MGHDK, CDR2 SYGVNS. The CDR3 runs 13 residues.

The chain is built from TRBV24-1 and TRBJ2-5. The length of the CDR3 is 16 residues. Germline-derived CDR1 and CDR2 are KGHDR and SFDVKD. CDR3 amino acids: CATSDFVSIGRETQYF.

The rearrangement uses TRBV5-1 and TRBJ2-1. CDR3 length: 12 residues. Per the germline V gene, CDR1 is SGHRS and CDR2 is YFSETQ. CDR3 residues: CASSLLFDEQFF.

The CDR3: CASSIRAGTSGREQFF. V and J are TRBV19 and TRBJ2-1; there is no DNA to check the TCRdb D call of TRBD2. Germline V gene data show CDR1 as LNHDA and CDR2 as SQIVND (reference sequence). This CDR3 is 16 amino acids long.

The rearrangement joins TRBV5-1 to TRBJ2-2; TCRdb picks TRBD1, but there is no DNA to check that call. The CDR3 consists of 17 residues. Germline values: CDR1 SGHRS, CDR2 YFSETQ. This CDR3 reads CASSGGQGRLTGGELFF.

The chain carries TRBV5-1 and TRBJ2-1; TCRdb proposes TRBD2, but this gene call is untestable without DNA. The CDR3 spans 17 residues. Germline loops: CDR1 SGHRS, CDR2 YFSETQ. CDR3 in amino acids: CASSLGTSGRLRNEQFF.

The gene calls are TRBV12-3 or TRBV12-4 and TRBJ1-5; TCRdb returns TRBD1, unconfirmable since there is no DNA. The CDR3 contains 14 residues. CDR3 protein: CASRGQGIEQPQHF.

J is TRBJ2-1 and V is TRBV4-3; TCRdb gives TRBD2 as the D gene, but with no DNA this cannot be confirmed. The germline V gene encodes CDR1 LGHNA and CDR2 YSLEER. The CDR3 length is 13 residues. The CDR3 sequence is CASPLRESNEQFF.

The CDR3 here is CASTGALNQPQHF. V and J are TRBV6-1 and TRBJ1-5. The V gene's germline CDR1 is MNHNS and CDR2 SASEGT. The CDR3 length is 13 residues.

The genes are TRBV15 and TRBJ2-7; there is no DNA to check the TCRdb D call of TRBD1. This CDR3 has 15 amino acids. The germline V gene has CDR1 LNHNV and CDR2 YYDKDF (reference sequence). The CDR3 here is CATSSTGPGRYEQYF.